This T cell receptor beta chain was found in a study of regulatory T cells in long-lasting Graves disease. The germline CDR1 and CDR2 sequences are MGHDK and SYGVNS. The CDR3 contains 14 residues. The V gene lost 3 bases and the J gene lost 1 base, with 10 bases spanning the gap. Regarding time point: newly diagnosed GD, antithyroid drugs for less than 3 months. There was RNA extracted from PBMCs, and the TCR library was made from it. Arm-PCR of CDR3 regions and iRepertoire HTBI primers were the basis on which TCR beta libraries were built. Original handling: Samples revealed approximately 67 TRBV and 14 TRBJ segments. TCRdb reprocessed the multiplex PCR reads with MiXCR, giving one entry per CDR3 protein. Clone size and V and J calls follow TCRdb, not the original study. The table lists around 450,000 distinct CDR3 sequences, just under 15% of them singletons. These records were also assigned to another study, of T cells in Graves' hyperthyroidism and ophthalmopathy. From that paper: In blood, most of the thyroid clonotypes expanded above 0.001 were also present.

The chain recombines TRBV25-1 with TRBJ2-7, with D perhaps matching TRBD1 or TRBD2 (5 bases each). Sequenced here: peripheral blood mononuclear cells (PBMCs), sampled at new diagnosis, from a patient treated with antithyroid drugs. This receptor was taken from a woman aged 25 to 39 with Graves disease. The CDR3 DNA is TGTGCCAGCAGTGACCAGGGAGTTTCCTACGAGCAGTACTTC. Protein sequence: CASSDQGVSYEQYF.